Below are 10 T cell receptor beta chains sequenced from a single sample in a study of T cells in Graves' hyperthyroidism and ophthalmopathy. TCR beta CDR3 regions were amplified from RNA transcripts. HTBI primers were used for first-round RT-PCR of the TCR CDR3. TCRdb called the multiplex PCR reads again in MiXCR, with one record for every CDR3 protein. Of 300,000 to 450,000 distinct CDR3 sequences in the sample, more than 12% were seen once. Input material: blood. The receptor set was obtained from a woman in her thirties with Graves' ophthalmopathy.

In this sample, this clonotype turned up many times. The chain is built from TRBV18 and TRBJ1-1; D may be TRBD1 (6 bases). This CDR3 comprises 12 residues. CDR1 is KGHSH and CDR2 is LQKENI in the germline V gene. V lost 3 bases to trimming and J lost 6 bases, with 8 bases between them. The CDR3, as DNA: TGTGCCAGCTCACCGGGGGGCCCTGAAGCTTTCTTT. Its protein is CASSPGGPEAFF.

The V gene is TRBV28, the J gene TRBJ2-1; 7 bases are a match to TRBD1. After removal of 7 bases from V and 10 bases from J, the junction contained 13 bases not matched to a gene. This CDR3 spans 14 amino acids. Germline-derived CDR1 and CDR2 are MDHEN and SYDVKM. The CDR3 protein is CASTDRGLSGEQFF. CDR3 in DNA: TGTGCCAGCACCGATAGGGGGCTCTCGGGGGAGCAGTTCTTC.

This clonotype was seen ten or more times. The chain couples TRBV2 to TRBJ2-1, with 12 bases fitting TRBD2. J lost 9 bases, V lost 3 bases, and 9 bases had no gene match. Germline CDR1 and CDR2: SNHLY and FYNNEI. The CDR3 loop spans 16 amino acids. As DNA, the CDR3 is TGTGCCAGCAGTGACAGGGCCACTAGCGGGGGGCTTGAGCAGTTCTTC. As protein: CASSDRATSGGLEQFF.

This clonotype was picked up many times. The rearrangement uses TRBV3-1 and TRBJ2-3, with 15 bases fitting TRBD2. This CDR3 has 17 residues. From germline, CDR1 is LGHDT and CDR2 YNNKEL (reference sequence). The V segment lost 8 bases and the J segment 4 bases; nucleotides outside the gene matches: 10. CDR3 sequence: CASARGLAGGQADTQYF. The CDR3, as DNA: TGTGCCAGCGCCCGTGGACTAGCGGGGGGGCAGGCAGATACGCAGTATTTT.

The sample holds many counts of this clonotype. The chain links TRBV2 to TRBJ2-1, with a tentative D call TRBD2 (7 bases). Germline lookup yields CDR1 SNHLY and CDR2 FYNNEI. V lost 5 bases, J lost 7 bases, and 18 bases lay in between. The CDR3 spans 15 residues. CDR3 in amino acids: CASSRGWRGLNEQFF. CDR3 coding DNA: TGTGCCAGCAGTAGGGGGTGGCGGGGGTTAAATGAGCAGTTCTTC.

The chain employs TRBV6-4 and TRBJ2-3; 11 bases are a match to TRBD2. CDR3 size: 19 residues. J lost 1 base, V lost 5 bases, and 14 bases had no gene match. CDR1 MRHNA and CDR2 SNTAGT come from the germline V gene. CDR3 sequence (DNA): TGTGCCAGCAGTTACGGCGCCGGGACTAGCGGTACCCGCACAGATACGCAGTATTTT. Residues: CASSYGAGTSGTRTDTQYF.

There are many counts of this clonotype. V gene TRBV28 combines with J gene TRBJ1-6; the match to TRBD1 covers 7 bases. The CDR3 loop spans 14 amino acids. The germline CDR1 and CDR2 sequences are MDHEN and SYDVKM. Trimming removed 4 bases from V and 5 bases from J; junction bases left unmatched: 2. CDR3 loop: CASSWGQHNSPLHF. The CDR3 nucleotides read TGTGCCAGCAGTTGGGGACAGCATAATTCACCCCTCCACTTT.

This clonotype came up many times. This chain joins TRBV7-9 and TRBJ2-3, with D perhaps matching TRBD2 (6 bases). Deletions cut 5 bases from V and 0 bases from J, with 15 bases between. Germline V gene sequence: CDR1 SEHNR, CDR2 FQNEAQ (reference sequence). This CDR3 is 16 amino acids long. CDR3 loop: CASSPRDLPSTDTQYF. The CDR3 DNA follows: TGTGCCAGCAGCCCCCGGGACTTGCCTAGCACAGATACGCAGTATTTT.

This clonotype occurred many times. The rearrangement uses TRBV20-1 and TRBJ1-2; 7 bases fit TRBD1. Germline V gives CDR1 DFQATT, CDR2 SNEGSKA (reference sequence). Germline trimming cut 8 bases from V and 0 bases from J; bases unmatched to any gene: 9. This CDR3 region has 14 residues. CDR3 amino acids: CSTKQGRANYGYTF. DNA of the CDR3: TGCAGTACGAAACAGGGGAGGGCTAACTATGGCTACACCTTC.

This clonotype has ten or more counts. The genes are TRBV20-1 and TRBJ2-1, with D possibly being TRBD1 (6 bases). The CDR3 totals 16 residues. V was trimmed by 4 bases and J by 0 bases, leaving 16 bases between them. Germline CDR1 is DFQATT and CDR2 is SNEGSKA (reference sequence). The CDR3: CSANQGNPSSYNEQFF. CDR3 DNA: TGCAGTGCTAACCAGGGGAATCCAAGCTCCTACAATGAGCAGTTCTTC.